This T cell receptor (beta chain) was recovered during a study of blood T cell repertoires in COVID-19. Turning to the study itself: Samples came from the United States, Italy and Spain, spanning acute and convalescent COVID-19. In each case, the material was cDNA or gDNA derived from T cells, B-cell-depleted T cells, or PBMCs.

Germline V gene lookup returns CDR1 SGHKS and CDR2 YYEKEE (reference sequence). J gave up 2 bases and V 1 base, and 7 bases lay outside the gene matches. The CDR3 contains 16 residues. Per the original methods: By means of reference gene primer amplification, nucleated cell counts were estimated. Generated by immunoSEQ multiplex PCR, the TCRdb table keeps only in-frame clones and is missing some. V, J and clone size were drawn from that table, and D and trimming were deduced from the DNA. The sample gives fewer than 300,000 clones, 65% to 85% of which show up once; 5.7% is in the top ten. The rearrangement joins TRBV5-5 to TRBJ2-7; 9 nucleotides align to TRBD1. The sequencing input was peripheral blood. The clonotype originates from an elderly man with acute or convalescent COVID-19. CDR3 in DNA: TGTGCCAGCAGCTTGATCGCGGGACAGGGAACCTACGAGCAGTACTTC. Amino acids: CASSLIAGQGTYEQYF.